This passage covers 13 T cell receptor beta chains from one sample sequenced in a study of blood T cells in healthy people across ages. Primers used in a second PCR of roughly 6 to 11 cycles were a sample-barcoded 5' primer and a J-beta primer mix. TCRdb analysed the 5' RACE reads with MiXCR anew, one entry per CDR3 protein. The repertoire holds fewer than 900,000 distinct CDR3 sequences, with more than 40% as singletons. The sample taken for sequencing was blood. Receptors were obtained from a woman aged 55-70 years in good health.

The chain uses TRBV28 and TRBJ2-5, with no clear D. The DNA end is a closer match to TRBJ2-7, so the J assignment may be wrong. Germline V gene lookup returns CDR1 MDHEN and CDR2 SYDVKM. The length of the CDR3 is 14 residues. The CDR3 region is CASSVPGRPYEQYF. The CDR3 bases are TGTGCCAGCAGTGTACCCGGCAGACCCTACGAGCAGTACTTC.

J is TRBJ2-4 and V is TRBV29-1; D remains ambiguous. CDR3 length: 14 amino acids. Trimming stripped 0 bases from V and 2 bases from J, with 8 bases between. Germline assignment: CDR1 SQVTM and CDR2 ANQGSEA. Written as DNA, the CDR3 is TGCAGCGTTGAAGATCGGTACTCCAAAAACATTCAGTACTTC. It specifies CSVEDRYSKNIQYF.

This clonotype showed up just once. The chain links TRBV20-1 to TRBJ1-2; TRBD1 might be the D (6 bases). The V end was cut by 1 base, the J end by 3 bases, with 12 bases between. This CDR3 has 14 amino acids. Germline assignment: CDR1 DFQATT and CDR2 SNEGSKA (reference sequence). The CDR3 sequence is CSARVPDRHYGYTF. The CDR3 DNA is TGCAGTGCTAGAGTTCCCGACAGGCACTATGGCTACACCTTC.

The V and J genes are TRBV28 and TRBJ2-1, with TRBD2 matching over 14 bases. Trimming removed 5 bases from V and 8 bases from J; junction bases left unmatched: 5. From germline, CDR1 is MDHEN and CDR2 SYDVKM. There are 15 residues in the CDR3. The CDR3 nucleotides are TGTGCCAGCAGTCTACCGGGACTAGCGGGAGATGAGCAGTTCTTC. Translation: CASSLPGLAGDEQFF.

The chain combines TRBV5-1 with TRBJ2-1, with D possibly being TRBD2 (5 bases). CDR3 length: 15 amino acids. Germline V lookup: CDR1 SGHRS, CDR2 YFSETQ. V dropped 7 bases and J dropped 6 bases, with 20 bases sitting between them. This CDR3 reads CASSLWGEGGNEQFF. Written as DNA, the CDR3 is TGCGCCAGCTCCTTATGGGGAGAGGGCGGCAATGAGCAGTTCTTC.

In the case of this clonotype: This sequence may be a read error, since a much larger clone differs from it by one base. The J gene is TRBJ2-1, the V gene TRBV27; 10 bases are shared with TRBD2. Germline V lookup: CDR1 MNHEY, CDR2 SMNVEV (reference sequence). The CDR3 is 18 amino acids. CDR3 nucleotides: TGTGCCGGCAGTTTACTTCGGAGCGGGAGGGCCCTAAGCAATGAGCAGTTCTTC. Translating it yields CAGSLLRSGRALSNEQFF.

The table lists this clonotype with a few counts. V is TRBV3-1 and J is TRBJ2-1; D tentatively fits TRBD1 or TRBD2 (6 bases each). V dropped 7 bases and J dropped 9 bases, with 16 bases sitting between them. This CDR3 is 13 amino acids long. Germline V CDR1 and CDR2: LGHDT, YNNKEL (reference sequence). The CDR3 DNA follows: TGTGCCAGCACCGGCTCCGGGGGCGTTGAGCAGTTCTTC. Translation gives CASTGSGGVEQFF.

The chain combines TRBV13 with TRBJ2-7; D is possibly TRBD1 (6 bases). The DNA end lines up better with TRBJ2-5; the J call may be wrong. Germline CDR1 PRHDT, CDR2 FYEKMQ (reference sequence). The CDR3 contains 14 residues. CDR3: CASRYTGLRETQYF. The CDR3 coding sequence is TGTGCCAGCAGGTATACAGGGTTAAGAGAGACCCAGTACTTC.

The V gene is TRBV20-1, the J gene TRBJ1-2, with a possible D match to TRBD1 (5 bases). Per the germline V gene, CDR1 is DFQATT and CDR2 is SNEGSKA (reference sequence). Trimming stripped 1 base from V and 7 bases from J, with 13 bases between. The CDR3 covers 13 residues. The CDR3 sequence: CSARVWAGTGYTF. Written as DNA, the CDR3 is TGCAGTGCTAGAGTCTGGGCAGGGACTGGCTACACCTTC.

V and J are TRBV7-2 and TRBJ1-1; no clear D gene. Looked up from germline, CDR1 is SGHTA and CDR2 is FQGNSA. This CDR3 has 14 amino acids. V dropped 4 bases and J dropped 0 bases, with 9 bases sitting between them. The CDR3 nucleotides read TGTGCCAGCAGCTCGACGACGGTGAACACTGAAGCTTTCTTT. Translation: CASSSTTVNTEAFF.

The V and J genes are TRBV20-1 and TRBJ2-5; D remains ambiguous. Germline assignment: CDR1 DFQATT and CDR2 SNEGSKA (reference sequence). The V end was cut by 4 bases, the J end by 13 bases, with 13 bases between. The CDR3 totals 10 residues. This chain's CDR3 is CSAIRNWVYF. CDR3 nucleotides: TGCAGTGCTATCAGGAATTGGGTGTACTTC.

Only a few counts were recorded for this clonotype. This CDR3 reads CSVVPWAGTHQGNEQFF. The CDR3 DNA reads TGCAGCGTCGTACCCTGGGCCGGGACCCACCAGGGGAATGAGCAGTTCTTC. The chain recombines TRBV29-1 with TRBJ2-1; maybe TRBD1 (6 bases). The CDR3 runs to 17 residues. Germline V gene data show CDR1 as SQVTM and CDR2 as ANQGSEA. The V end lost 6 bases, the J end lost 7 bases, and 28 bases lay between the germline ends.

The chain carries TRBV6-5 and TRBJ1-6; no clear D. Trimming took off 2 bases at V and 0 bases at J, with 14 bases between the two ends. There are 18 residues in the CDR3. CDR1 is MNHEY and CDR2 is SVGAGI in the germline V gene. Here the CDR3 reads CASSYNSLRSSYNSPLHF. In DNA, the CDR3 is TGTGCCAGCAGTTACAACAGCCTGAGAAGCTCCTATAATTCACCCCTCCACTTT.